The next 18 T cell receptor beta chains were all read from a single sample in a study of cytomegalovirus exposure and HLA in healthy donors. The PCR ran on 60 Vbeta and 13 Jbeta primers. Data came from immunoSEQ multiplex PCR; TCRdb stores just in-frame clones and leaves some out. The profile shows some 76,000 clones, more than 80% of them singletons. Sequencing was done on a sample of PBMCs. These receptors originate from a woman in her 30s in good health and CMV-seronegative.

This chain connects TRBV13 to TRBJ2-2, with 7 bases that match TRBD1. The CDR3 is 13 residues long. Germline loops: CDR1 PRHDT, CDR2 FYEKMQ (reference sequence). The V segment lost 5 bases and the J segment 6 bases; nucleotides outside the gene matches: 3. CDR3 in DNA: TGTGCCAGCAGCCCAGGGGGTGCCGGGGAGCTGTTTTTT. Translated: CASSPGGAGELFF.

V usage is TRBV11-2 and J usage is TRBJ2-7; the match to TRBD1 covers 8 bases. The germline CDR1 and CDR2 sequences are SGHAT and FQNNGV. The CDR3 covers 14 residues. V dropped 3 bases and J dropped 2; count of bases not matched to a gene: 3. CDR3 DNA sequence: TGTGCCAGCAGCTTCCTGGGACAGGCCTACGAGCAGTACTTC. Amino acid sequence: CASSFLGQAYEQYF.

This clone was counted between two and nine times. CDR3 DNA sequence: TGCGCCAGCAGCCAAGATGTCGGGACAGGGAATGGAAACACCATATATTTT. Protein product: CASSQDVGTGNGNTIYF. The rearrangement joins TRBV4-3 to TRBJ1-3; 9 positions agree with TRBD1. This CDR3 is 17 amino acids long. J was trimmed by 3 bases and V by 0 bases; bases with no gene match: 6. The germline V gene has CDR1 LGHNA and CDR2 YSLEER.

This clone was seen only once. V is TRBV6-5 and J is TRBJ2-5, with 8 bases aligning to TRBD2. The trim removed 0 bases at V and 5 bases at J, leaving 5 bases unmatched. Germline V gene sequence: CDR1 MNHEY, CDR2 SVGAGI. CDR3 length: 15 residues. CDR3 in amino acids: CASSYSRTSKETQYF. In DNA, the CDR3 is TGTGCCAGCAGTTACTCCCGGACTAGCAAGGAGACCCAGTACTTC.

The chain is built from TRBV27 and TRBJ1-1; 7 bases are a match to TRBD1. Looked up from germline, CDR1 is MNHEY and CDR2 is SMNVEV (reference sequence). V gave up 3 bases and J gave up 1 base; unmatched junction bases: 2. The CDR3 extends over 14 amino acids. CDR3 in amino acids: CASSFRGWNTEAFF. The CDR3 bases are TGTGCCAGCAGTTTCAGGGGGTGGAACACTGAAGCTTTCTTT.

This chain connects TRBV5-1 to TRBJ2-3, with a weak D call TRBD1 (5 bases). CDR1 is SGHRS, CDR2 YFSETQ, per germline. Trimming pared 1 base from V and 5 bases from J, leaving 14 bases between. The CDR3 runs to 15 residues. CDR3 sequence: CASSLPRATGDTQYF. Written as DNA, the CDR3 is TGCGCCAGCAGCTTGCCCCGGGCCACAGGAGATACGCAGTATTTT.

This clone has a single count. This rearrangement joins TRBV2 to TRBJ1-5, with TRBD1 matching 9 bases. The CDR3 runs to 17 residues. Germline V gene sequence: CDR1 SNHLY, CDR2 FYNNEI. Losses at the gene ends were 6 bases for V and 6 bases for J; bases not matched to a gene: 15. The CDR3 region is CASSPPRTGVEAQPQHF. DNA of the CDR3: TGTGCCAGCAGCCCACCTCGGACAGGGGTTGAAGCTCAGCCCCAGCATTTT.

CDR3 in amino acids: CATSRVRASGSYEQYF. The CDR3 coding sequence is TGTGCCACCAGCAGAGTCAGGGCTAGCGGCTCCTACGAGCAGTACTTC. The V call is TRBV15, the J call TRBJ2-7; TRBD2 matches 7 bases. Unmatched junction bases numbered 6, after V lost 1 base and J lost 0 bases. CDR3 length: 16 residues. Germline CDR1 LNHNV, CDR2 YYDKDF (reference sequence).

Remarks on this clone: The junction does not match germline at one end; this may be a read error. The J gene is TRBJ2-1, the V gene TRBV9; 8 nucleotides line up with TRBD2. Germline lookup yields CDR1 SGDLS and CDR2 YYNGEE. This CDR3 contains 15 residues. As DNA, the CDR3 is TGTGCGAGCACCCCACGGGAGGGGTCCTACAATGAGCAGTTCTTC. Translation: CASTPREGSYNEQFF.

This clone was recorded once. The rearrangement uses TRBV5-1 and TRBJ1-4; tentative D call: TRBD1 (6 bases). This CDR3 comprises 14 residues. Germline V gene sequence: CDR1 SGHRS, CDR2 YFSETQ. The V and J ends lost 4 bases and 6 bases respectively, with 13 bases between them. DNA for the CDR3: TGCGCCAGCAGCATCCGCGGGGGCGATGAAAAACTGTTTTTT. This codes for CASSIRGGDEKLFF.

J is TRBJ1-2 and V is TRBV6-1, with D unresolved. CDR1 and CDR2 (germline): MNHNS, SASEGT. The CDR3 runs to 13 residues. Trimming removed 4 bases at V and 7 bases at J, with 13 bases between. As DNA, the CDR3 is TGTGCCAGCAGTGTCCCAGGTGCCACTGGCTACACCTTC. This codes for CASSVPGATGYTF.

This sequence joins TRBV9 and TRBJ2-1; tentative D call: TRBD1 (6 bases). The CDR3 contains 17 residues. Trimming removed 4 bases at V and 0 bases at J, with 17 bases between. The germline gives CDR1 SGDLS, CDR2 YYNGEE. CDR3 residues: CASSPYPGTLSYNEQFF. In nucleotides, the CDR3 is TGTGCCAGCAGCCCCTACCCCGGGACACTCTCCTACAATGAGCAGTTCTTC. The full variable domain, its missing parts supplied by reference TRBV9 and TRBJ2-1, is DSGVTQTPKHLITATGQRVTLRCSPRSGDLSVYWYQQSLDQGLQFLIQYYNGEERAKGNILERFSAQQFPDLHSELNLSSLELGDSALYFCASSPYPGTLSYNEQFFGPGTRLTVL.

The J gene is TRBJ2-1, the V gene TRBV7-2; TRBD2 aligns across 13 bases. The ends lost 5 bases at V and 14 bases at J; junction bases unmatched: 9. This CDR3 has 14 amino acids. Germline V gene data show CDR1 as SGHTA and CDR2 as FQGNSA. The CDR3 sequence is CASSLWTSGGPKFF. The CDR3 nucleotides read TGTGCCAGCAGCCTTTGGACTAGCGGGGGACCAAAGTTCTTC.

J is TRBJ2-1 and V is TRBV7-2; 11 nucleotides match TRBD2. Per the germline V gene, CDR1 is SGHTA and CDR2 is FQGNSA. Trimming removed 4 bases from V and 14 bases from J; junction bases left unmatched: 10. The CDR3 sequence is 14 residues long. The CDR3 coding sequence is TGTGCCAGCAGCTGGGGGACTAGCGGAGAGGGGGAGTTCTTC. Protein product: CASSWGTSGEGEFF.

This clone was recorded only once. This chain links TRBV13 with TRBJ2-1; the D gene is possibly TRBD2 (5 bases). Trimming stripped 2 bases from V and 0 bases from J, with 11 bases between. This CDR3 is built from 16 residues. Germline values: CDR1 PRHDT, CDR2 FYEKMQ (reference sequence). The CDR3 nucleotides read TGTGCCAGCAGCTTAATCGGACTTATCTCCTACAATGAGCAGTTCTTC. Its translation: CASSLIGLISYNEQFF.

The count of this clone is one. The CDR3: CASSTIGGEDEQYF. CDR3 nucleotides: TGTGCCAGTAGTACAATAGGGGGCGAGGACGAGCAGTACTTC. The genes are TRBV19 and TRBJ2-7; TRBD1 matches at 7 bases. Trimming took 4 bases from V and 5 from J; bases not matched to a gene: 8. The CDR3 runs to 14 residues. Germline values: CDR1 LNHDA, CDR2 SQIVND (reference sequence).

The chain recombines TRBV18 with TRBJ1-6, with 9 bases that match TRBD1. This CDR3 contains 14 residues. J gave up 7 bases and V 2 bases, and 0 bases lay outside the gene matches. Germline V gives CDR1 KGHSH, CDR2 LQKENI. The CDR3 DNA reads as TGTGCCAGCTCACCAGGGACAGGGAATTCACCCCTCCACTTT. This codes for CASSPGTGNSPLHF.

V is TRBV6-1 and J is TRBJ1-2; D is uncertain. Trimming removed 2 bases from V and 8 bases from J, with 12 bases in between. The CDR3 has 13 residues. Germline CDR1 reads MNHNS; CDR2 reads SASEGT. CDR3 residues: CASSEPSGSGYTF. CDR3 nucleotides: TGTGCCAGCAGTGAACCTTCTGGGAGCGGCTACACCTTC.